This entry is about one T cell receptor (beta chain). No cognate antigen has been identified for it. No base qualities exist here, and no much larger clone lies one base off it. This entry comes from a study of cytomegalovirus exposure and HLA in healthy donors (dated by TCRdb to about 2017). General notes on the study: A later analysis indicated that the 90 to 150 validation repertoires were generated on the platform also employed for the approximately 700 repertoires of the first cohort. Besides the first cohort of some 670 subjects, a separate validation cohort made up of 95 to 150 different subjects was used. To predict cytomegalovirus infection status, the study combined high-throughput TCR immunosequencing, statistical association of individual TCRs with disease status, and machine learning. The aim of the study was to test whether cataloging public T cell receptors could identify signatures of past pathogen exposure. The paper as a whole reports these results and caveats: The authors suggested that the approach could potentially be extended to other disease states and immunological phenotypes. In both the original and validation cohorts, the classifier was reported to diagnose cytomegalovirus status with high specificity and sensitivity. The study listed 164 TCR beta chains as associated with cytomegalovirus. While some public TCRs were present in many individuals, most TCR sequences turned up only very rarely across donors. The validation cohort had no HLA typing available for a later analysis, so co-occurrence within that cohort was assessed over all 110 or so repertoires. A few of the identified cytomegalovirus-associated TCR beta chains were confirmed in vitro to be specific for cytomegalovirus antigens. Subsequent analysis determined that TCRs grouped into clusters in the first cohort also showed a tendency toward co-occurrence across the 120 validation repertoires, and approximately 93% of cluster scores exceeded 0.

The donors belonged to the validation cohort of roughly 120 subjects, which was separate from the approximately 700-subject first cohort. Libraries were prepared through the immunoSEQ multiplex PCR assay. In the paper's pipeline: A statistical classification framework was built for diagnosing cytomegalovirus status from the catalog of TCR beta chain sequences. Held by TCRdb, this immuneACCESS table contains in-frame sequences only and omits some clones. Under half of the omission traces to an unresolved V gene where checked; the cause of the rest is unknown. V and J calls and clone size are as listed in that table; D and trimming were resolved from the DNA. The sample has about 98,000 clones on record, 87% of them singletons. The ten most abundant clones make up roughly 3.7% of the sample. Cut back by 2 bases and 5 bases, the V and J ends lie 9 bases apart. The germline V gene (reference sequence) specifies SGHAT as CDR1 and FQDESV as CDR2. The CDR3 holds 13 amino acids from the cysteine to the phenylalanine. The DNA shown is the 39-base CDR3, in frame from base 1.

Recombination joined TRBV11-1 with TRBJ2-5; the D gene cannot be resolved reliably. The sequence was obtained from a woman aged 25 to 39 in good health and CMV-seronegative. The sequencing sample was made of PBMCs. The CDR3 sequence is CASSLWAEETQYF. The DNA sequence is TGTGCCAGCAGCTTATGGGCCGAGGAGACCCAGTACTTC. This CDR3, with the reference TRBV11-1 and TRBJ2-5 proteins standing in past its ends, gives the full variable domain EAEVAQSPRYKITEKSQAVAFWCDPISGHATLYWYRQILGQGPELLVQFQDESVVDDSQLPKDRFSAERLKGVDSTLKIQPAELGDSAMYLCASSLWAEETQYFGPGTRLLVL.